The 30 T cell receptor beta chains reported below all come from one sample, sequenced in a study of T cells after yellow fever vaccination. Each CDR3 protein is one row after TCRdb ran MiXCR on the 5' RACE reads. The sample yields about 350,000 distinct CDR3 sequences, under 15% seen once. Source: CD4+ T cells sorted from PBMCs, taken 15 days after the yellow fever booster vaccination. The source of these receptors is a young man who received the YFV17D yellow fever vaccine.

The V and J genes are TRBV7-2 and TRBJ2-5; tentative D call: TRBD2 (5 bases). CDR1 is SGHTA, CDR2 FQGNSA, per germline. The CDR3 consists of 13 residues. Trimming cost V 5 bases and J 4 bases, with 11 bases left between them. CDR3 nucleotides: TGTGCCAGCAGCACTAGTTTTAGAGAGACCCAGTACTTC. Amino acid sequence: CASSTSFRETQYF.

The chain links TRBV3-1 to TRBJ2-5, with 9 bases aligning to TRBD1. CDR1 and CDR2 (germline): LGHDT, YNNKEL (reference sequence). The ends lost 3 bases at V and 1 base at J; junction bases unmatched: 9. The length of the CDR3 is 17 residues. The CDR3 DNA is TGTGCCAGCAGCCACCAACGACAGGGGGAAATCCAAGAGACCCAGTACTTC. Translating gives CASSHQRQGEIQETQYF.

This clonotype was found a few times. The V call is TRBV5-1, the J call TRBJ1-1, with D possibly TRBD1 on 5 matching bases. V dropped 7 bases and J dropped 1 base, with 17 bases sitting between them. Germline CDR1 reads SGHRS; CDR2 reads YFSETQ. This CDR3 comprises 15 residues. The CDR3 region is CASYVNLGGNTEAFF. The DNA of the CDR3 is TGCGCCAGCTATGTTAATCTTGGGGGGAACACTGAAGCTTTCTTT.

The rearrangement links TRBV7-3 to TRBJ2-5; D is unclear. The CDR3 sequence is 13 residues long. CDR1 is SGHTA, CDR2 FQGTGA, per germline. V was shortened by 4 bases and J by 7 bases, with 13 bases between the two germline ends. Here the CDR3 DNA reads TGTGCCAGCAGCTACGATGAAGGACGGACCCAGTACTTC. This encodes CASSYDEGRTQYF.

This clonotype was seen a single time. V and J are TRBV5-6 and TRBJ2-3, with D possibly being TRBD2 (5 bases). V was cut by 4 bases and J by 6 bases, with 21 bases left in between. The V gene's germline CDR1 is SGHDT and CDR2 YYEEEE. CDR3 length: 16 residues. CDR3 bases: TGTGCCAGCAGCAACGAGCGGCGGGTGAACGGGGATACGCAGTATTTT. The encoded protein is CASSNERRVNGDTQYF.

This clonotype was detected a few times. This chain links TRBV4-1 with TRBJ2-5, with 10 bases identical to TRBD2. The CDR3 runs 18 residues. CDR1 is MGHRA, CDR2 YSYEKL, per germline. The trim removed 0 bases at V and 5 bases at J, leaving 12 bases unmatched. CDR3 sequence: CASSQEASGGTRWETQYF. In DNA, the CDR3 is TGCGCCAGCAGCCAAGAGGCTAGCGGGGGTACCCGATGGGAGACCCAGTACTTC.

The CDR3 nucleotides are TGCGCCAGCAGCGTCAGGGCAGGGGTGAACACTGAAGCTTTCTTT. This codes for CASSVRAGVNTEAFF. The chain uses TRBV5-1 and TRBJ1-1, with a tentative D call TRBD1 (6 bases). The CDR3 totals 15 residues. V was shortened by 4 bases and J by 0 bases, with 13 bases between the two germline ends. From germline, CDR1 is SGHRS and CDR2 YFSETQ.

CDR3 nucleotide sequence: TGTGCCAGCAGCTTAGACCCAGGAACAGATACGCAGTATTTT. Encoded protein: CASSLDPGTDTQYF. J is TRBJ2-3 and V is TRBV7-2; no reliable D call. The V end was cut by 1 base, the J end by 3 bases, with 8 bases between. The CDR3 covers 14 residues. Germline V gives CDR1 SGHTA, CDR2 FQGNSA. The full variable domain, in which reference TRBV7-2 and TRBJ2-3 provide the parts outside the CDR3, is GAGVSQSPSNKVTEKGKDVELRCDPISGHTALYWYRQSLGQGLEFLIYFQGNSAPDKSGLPSDRFSAERTGGSVSTLTIQRTQQEDSAVYLCASSLDPGTDTQYFGPGTRLTVL.

Only a few counts were recorded for this clonotype. CDR3 DNA sequence: TGTGCCAGCAGTTTAGCGAGGGCAGATACGCAGTATTTT. Residues: CASSLARADTQYF. The rearrangement uses TRBV12-3 or TRBV12-4 and TRBJ2-3; maybe TRBD2 (5 bases). The CDR3 runs to 13 residues. The V and J ends lost 0 bases and 4 bases respectively, with 5 bases between them.

This clonotype was counted a few times. The chain employs TRBV5-1 and TRBJ2-6; D not certain. Germline CDR1 and CDR2: SGHRS and YFSETQ. CDR3 length: 16 amino acids. V was clipped by 4 bases and J by 1 base, with 12 bases between them. The CDR3 bases are TGCGCCAGCAGCCGGGCCGGCGTGTCTGGGGCCAACGTCCTGACTTTC. It encodes CASSRAGVSGANVLTF.

Only a few counts were recorded for this clonotype. V and J are TRBV5-1 and TRBJ2-5; TRBD1 agrees at 8 bases. Germline V gene sequence: CDR1 SGHRS, CDR2 YFSETQ. The CDR3 extends over 16 amino acids. Trimming removed 1 base from V and 1 base from J; junction bases left unmatched: 6. The CDR3 sequence is CASSLTSRGLQETQYF. CDR3 nucleotides: TGCGCCAGCAGCTTGACGTCCAGGGGGCTCCAAGAGACCCAGTACTTC.

The chain joins TRBV6-2 or TRBV6-3 to TRBJ1-1, with TRBD1 as a possible D gene (6 bases). In germline, CDR1 is MNHEY, CDR2 SVGEGT. The CDR3 covers 14 residues. Trimming cost V 5 bases and J 1 base, with 11 bases left between them. CDR3 protein: CASSNRVANTEAFF. Written as DNA, the CDR3 is TGTGCCAGCAGTAACAGGGTGGCGAACACTGAAGCTTTCTTT.

This clonotype has only a few counts. V usage is TRBV4-2 and J usage is TRBJ1-1; D is unclear. V shed 2 bases and J shed 6 bases, with 22 bases lying between them. Germline lookup yields CDR1 LGHNA and CDR2 YNFKEQ. The CDR3 is 17 amino acids. In DNA, the CDR3 is TGTGCCAGCAGCCAAAATGTCCCGGGCCTCAGAGACCCTGAAGCTTTCTTT. Translating it yields CASSQNVPGLRDPEAFF.

V gene TRBV27 combines with J gene TRBJ1-5; D unclear. Germline lookup yields CDR1 MNHEY and CDR2 SMNVEV (reference sequence). V was clipped by 4 bases and J by 0 bases, with 4 bases between them. The CDR3 is made up of 13 amino acids. CDR3 amino acids: CASSYLSNQPQHF. In nucleotides, the CDR3 is TGTGCCAGCAGTTACCTTAGCAATCAGCCCCAGCATTTT.

The chain couples TRBV7-2 to TRBJ2-7; the D gene is possibly TRBD2 (6 bases). The CDR3 spans 12 residues. The germline V gene encodes CDR1 SGHTA and CDR2 FQGNSA. V lost 8 bases and J lost 1, with 9 bases in between. The CDR3 nucleotides are TGTGCCAGCGGACGGGAGTCCTACGAGCAGTACTTC. It is translated as CASGRESYEQYF. Using reference TRBV7-2 and TRBJ2-7 for the parts outside the CDR3, the full variable domain is GAGVSQSPSNKVTEKGKDVELRCDPISGHTALYWYRQSLGQGLEFLIYFQGNSAPDKSGLPSDRFSAERTGGSVSTLTIQRTQQEDSAVYLCASGRESYEQYFGPGTRLTVT.

As for this clonotype: Possible read error: a much larger clone is one base away. The J gene is TRBJ2-2, the V gene TRBV7-2; no clear D. From germline, CDR1 is SGHTA and CDR2 FQGNSA. V lost 5 bases and J 3 bases, leaving 4 bases between the germline ends. The CDR3 extends over 12 amino acids. The CDR3 spells CASSHDTGELFF. The CDR3 DNA follows: TGTGCCAGCAGCCACGACACCGGGGAGCTGTTTTTT.

The V gene is TRBV6-6, the J gene TRBJ2-7, with D perhaps being TRBD1 or TRBD2 (5 bases each). This CDR3 has 14 amino acids. The V and J ends lost 2 bases and 2 bases respectively, with 10 bases between them. Germline CDR1 MNHNY, CDR2 SVGAGI (reference sequence). This CDR3 is CASSYRQGPYEQYF. For the CDR3, the DNA is TGTGCCAGCAGTTACCGGCAGGGACCCTACGAGCAGTACTTC.

This sequence joins TRBV9 and TRBJ1-2, with D maybe TRBD1 (6 bases). The CDR3 is 18 residues long. Trimming removed 1 base from V and 7 bases from J, with 26 bases in between. CDR1 is SGDLS and CDR2 is YYNGEE in the germline V gene. The CDR3 loop is CASSVRTGAAYGYRGYTF. In DNA, the CDR3 is TGTGCCAGCAGCGTAAGGACGGGGGCAGCCTACGGCTATCGTGGCTACACCTTC.

Only a few counts were recorded for this clonotype. V usage is TRBV6-2 or TRBV6-3 and J usage is TRBJ1-1; TRBD1 matches 8 bases. Trimming removed 4 bases from V and 1 base from J; junction bases left unmatched: 11. Germline assignment: CDR1 MNHEY and CDR2 SVGEGT. This CDR3 contains 17 residues. The CDR3 region has the DNA TGTGCCAGCAGTTTCGGACAGGGAAGGCGAGGGAACACTGAAGCTTTCTTT. Residues: CASSFGQGRRGNTEAFF.

The chain carries TRBV4-2 and TRBJ2-5, with D unresolved. The V gene lost 0 bases and the J gene lost 1 base, with 3 bases spanning the gap. This CDR3 has 13 residues. From germline, CDR1 is LGHNA and CDR2 YNFKEQ. The CDR3 DNA follows: TGTGCCAGCAGCCAAGAGGCCCAAGAGACCCAGTACTTC. This sequence encodes CASSQEAQETQYF.

This clonotype was recorded once. The rearrangement uses TRBV13 and TRBJ2-6; no reliable D call. The CDR3 has 16 residues. Deletions cut 3 bases from V and 0 bases from J, with 9 bases between. The germline V gene has CDR1 PRHDT and CDR2 FYEKMQ (reference sequence). The CDR3 here is CASSFLISSGANVLTF. The CDR3, as DNA: TGTGCCAGCAGCTTTTTAATCAGCTCTGGGGCCAACGTCCTGACTTTC.

The chain is built from TRBV20-1 and TRBJ2-1; possible D gene TRBD2, 6 bases. CDR1 DFQATT and CDR2 SNEGSKA come from the germline V gene (reference sequence). This CDR3 region has 15 residues. Trimming pared 6 bases from V and 0 bases from J, leaving 15 bases between. CDR3 sequence: CSATGTGSSYNEQFF. The CDR3 DNA follows: TGCAGTGCAACCGGGACCGGGAGCTCCTACAATGAGCAGTTCTTC.

In this sample, this clonotype turned up many times. The genes are TRBV5-1 and TRBJ2-1; D is undetermined. V lost 0 bases and J lost 0, with 7 bases in between. CDR1 and CDR2 (germline): SGHRS, YFSETQ. CDR3 length: 15 residues. CDR3 protein: CASSLASYSYNEQFF. The CDR3 DNA sequence: TGCGCCAGCAGCTTGGCGTCTTACTCCTACAATGAGCAGTTCTTC.

This clonotype has at least ten counts. This chain links TRBV20-1 with TRBJ2-1, with TRBD2 identical over 9 bases. V lost 3 bases and J lost 5; bases outside the gene matches: 11. Germline CDR1 reads DFQATT; CDR2 reads SNEGSKA (reference sequence). This CDR3 is built from 16 residues. For the CDR3, the DNA is TGCAGTGCTAGGGTTTACGGCGGGGGGGGCCACAATGAGCAGTTCTTC. Translating gives CSARVYGGGGHNEQFF.

This clonotype was seen more than once but under ten times. The chain combines TRBV7-6 with TRBJ1-1, with D unresolved. V was cut by 5 bases and J by 6 bases, with 10 bases left in between. From germline, CDR1 is SGHVS and CDR2 FNYEAQ. The CDR3 is made up of 12 amino acids. The CDR3 spells CASSLPHAEAFF. The CDR3 nucleotides are TGTGCCAGCAGCCTACCACATGCTGAAGCTTTCTTT.

J is TRBJ2-5 and V is TRBV6-1; D not resolved. Trimming shortened V by 6 bases and J by 2 bases, and 13 bases separated the two germline ends. The CDR3 totals 14 residues. Germline loops: CDR1 MNHNS, CDR2 SASEGT. The CDR3 DNA reads TGTGCCAGCAGGCCCGAAATACGGCAAGAGACCCAGTACTTC. This encodes CASRPEIRQETQYF.

This clonotype was seen many times. This chain uses TRBV12-3 or TRBV12-4 with TRBJ2-3; 10 nucleotides match TRBD1. The J segment lost 5 bases and the V segment lost 6 bases, leaving 5 bases of the junction unmatched. The CDR3 is made up of 14 amino acids. As DNA, the CDR3 is TGTGCCAGCAGCCGGGACAGGGGTTTAGATACGCAGTATTTT. It encodes CASSRDRGLDTQYF.

This clonotype was observed a handful of times. The chain carries TRBV3-2 and TRBJ2-7. TRBV3-2 is a known pseudogene. The CDR3 runs to 16 residues. CDR3 sequence reads: CASSQESGREPYEQYF. CDR3 sequence (DNA): TGTGCCAGCAGCCAAGAATCCGGCAGGGAGCCCTACGAGCAGTACTTC.

This clonotype showed up many times. V usage is TRBV7-2 and J usage is TRBJ2-7; 7 bases agree with TRBD2. The CDR3 runs to 13 residues. Germline V CDR1 and CDR2: SGHTA, FQGNSA. After removal of 5 bases from V and 3 bases from J, the junction contained 4 bases not matched to a gene. CDR3 amino acids: CASSLGLDYEQYV. The CDR3 DNA sequence: TGTGCCAGCAGCCTAGGACTAGACTACGAGCAGTACGTC.

V gene TRBV7-3 combines with J gene TRBJ2-1; D perhaps matches TRBD2 (6 bases). The CDR3 covers 15 residues. V was shortened by 3 bases and J by 1 base, with 10 bases between the two germline ends. The germline V gene encodes CDR1 SGHTA and CDR2 FQGTGA. The CDR3 reads CASSFTGDSYNEQFF. Written as DNA, the CDR3 is TGTGCCAGCAGCTTTACGGGGGATTCCTACAATGAGCAGTTCTTC.